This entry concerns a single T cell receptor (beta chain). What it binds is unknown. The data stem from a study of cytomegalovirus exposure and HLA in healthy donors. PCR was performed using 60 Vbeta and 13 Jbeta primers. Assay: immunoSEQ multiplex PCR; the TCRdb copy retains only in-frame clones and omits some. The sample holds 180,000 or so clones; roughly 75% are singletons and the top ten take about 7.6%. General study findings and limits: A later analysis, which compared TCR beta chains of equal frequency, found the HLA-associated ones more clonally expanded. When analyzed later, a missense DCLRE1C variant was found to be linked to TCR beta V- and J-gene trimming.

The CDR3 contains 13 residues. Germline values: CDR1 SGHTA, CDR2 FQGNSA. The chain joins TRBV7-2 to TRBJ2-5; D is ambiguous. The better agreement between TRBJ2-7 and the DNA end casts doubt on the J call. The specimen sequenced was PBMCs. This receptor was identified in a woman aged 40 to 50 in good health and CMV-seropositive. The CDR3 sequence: CASSRPGSYEQYF. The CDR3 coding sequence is TGTGCCAGCAGCCGTCCTGGTTCCTACGAGCAGTACTTC.